This TCR beta chain was recovered during a study of shared clonotypes between healthy human individuals (dated by TCRdb to 2020 to 2022). A note on the overall study: The cohort included three men and two women between 18 and 49 years of age. To estimate repertoire size and how much clonotypes are shared between individuals, the study performed deep sequencing of blood TCR repertoires from roughly five healthy adults. To increase sequencing depth and limit assay-specific biases, TCR repertoire library preparation and sequencing were carried out by different laboratories using diverse techniques. Each donor's leukapheresis produced roughly between about 0.9 and 9.5 billion PBMCs.

The donors were healthy, HIV-negative adults with no recently reported acute infections or vaccinations. Every donor was a Caucasian adult residing in Nashville, Tennessee, USA. For unsorted samples, 75 million to 100 million PBMCs were counted and genomic DNA was extracted with the QIAamp DNA Blood Mini kit. After blood collection by leukapheresis, PBMCs were isolated using Ficoll-Histopaque density gradient centrifugation and then cryopreserved in the vapor phase of liquid nitrogen. What the work shows at the level of the full study, not this receptor alone: The small number of donors limited the genetic and exposure-history diversity represented. Sampling was restricted to blood, and TCR repertoires in tissues likely differ from the TCR repertoires found in blood. Pairwise subsampling led to the expectation that sequencing depth would affect the degree of clonotype sharing among donors.

The CDR3 goes from the cysteine to the phenylalanine over 15 residues. CDR3 DNA only is kept here, 45 bases in frame from base 1. The germline V gene (reference sequence) sets CDR1 to LNHNV and CDR2 to YYDKDF. V drops 3 bases and J drops 2 bases, leaving 14 bases in between. Using the deep immunoSEQ assay, multiplex PCR amplified TCR CDR3 regions from genomic DNA. Genomic DNA extracted from each cell subset was distributed evenly over all wells of several immunoSEQ 96-well plates, and each plate served as one replicate. For unsorted PBMC, each replicate PCR was loaded with approximately 300 ng genomic DNA, equivalent to some 27,000 T cell genomes. Unsorted PBMC genomic DNA was sequenced across ten immunoSEQ deep assay plates. Purified libraries were quantified with a Qubit 3.0 fluorometer, sized on a Bioanalyzer 2100, and re-quantified with the KAPA Library Quantification kit. A separate single-read 150-cycle Illumina NextSeq 550 flow cell was used to sequence each immunoSEQ 96-well plate. Per the source publication's procedure: Because the immunoSEQ output held only junctional sequences and lacked quality scores, the filtering could not match the filtering applied to full-length reads. To assign V/J genes and CDR3, sequences were annotated against IMGT germline references using PyIR, a Python wrapper for IgBLAST v1.9. Any read was removed if the V/J assignment was weak (E-value above 1e-6), the CDR3 was missing, or the read contained stop codons, out-of-frame junctions, or ambiguous translated residues. V3J clonotypes were defined as sequences sharing an identical inferred V gene, J gene, and CDR3 amino acid sequence. Percentage overlap between repertoires was calculated by dividing the number of shared unique clonotypes by the size of the smaller repertoire. RTK rarefaction, the Chao1 estimator, and Recon v2.1 estimates of unobserved clonotypes were used to assess repertoire richness. TCRdb carries this immuneACCESS record with in-frame sequences only. Its versions omit some clonotypes, under half of them owing to an unresolved V gene in the studies checked, with the rest unexplained. V and J calls plus clone size are reproduced from that table; the DNA served to infer D and trimming. Here the sample has fewer than 600,000 clones; 79% occur a single time. Of the sample, 10% to 15% is held by the ten largest clones.

Details on this clone: The antigen this receptor binds is unknown. Base qualities are not provided; no much larger clone lies one nucleotide away.

The rearrangement combines TRBV15 with TRBJ2-7, with the D call perhaps TRBD1 or TRBD2, each one matching 7 bases. Sample: PBMCs. This TCR derives from a woman between 35 and 50 years old in good health. Some clones in this sample may be carry-over from other donors' samples. The nucleotide sequence is TGTGCCACCAGCAGTTCCAGGGGGGGAGCCTACGAGCAGTACTTC. Translated, it gives CATSSSRGGAYEQYF.